This TCR beta chain was profiled in a study of T-cell reconstitution after alpha-beta-depleted transplantation in children. TCRbeta library construction was performed incorporating unique molecular identifiers. From the PCR reads, TCRdb called clonotypes with MiXCR, one entry per CDR3 protein. Seen here are about 340,000 distinct CDR3 sequences, 10% observed once, and the top ten hold about 2.3%. This clonotype has more than one count but fewer than ten. Trimming cost V 1 base and J 6 bases, with 11 bases left between them. The CDR3 is 14 amino acids. Per the germline V gene, CDR1 is SGHVS and CDR2 is FQNEAQ.

The sequence was obtained from a human donor who donated a stem cell graft to a child with acute lymphoblastic leukemia. The rearrangement uses TRBV7-8 and TRBJ2-3; a possible D gene is TRBD1 (6 bases). This specimen consisted of PBMCs from the stem cell graft donor, obtained from the stem cell graft. The CDR3 bases are TGTGCCAGCAGCTTAGTCAGGGGCGGGGATACGCAGTATTTT. Translation: CASSLVRGGDTQYF.